What follows are 31 T cell receptor beta chains derived from one specimen sequenced in a study of CD8 T cells in Susac syndrome. The authors reverse transcribed about 0.5 to 1 ug RNA with random hexamers. TCRdb fed the immunoSEQ multiplex PCR reads into MiXCR, producing one record per CDR3 protein. The profile shows 200,000 or so distinct CDR3 sequences, 90% to 95% of them singletons. Sequencing was done on a sample of CD4+ T cells from PBMCs. Receptors originate from a human donor with multiple sclerosis.

This chain connects TRBV12-3 or TRBV12-4 to TRBJ2-1; 13 positions match TRBD2. After removal of 4 bases from V and 9 bases from J, the junction contained 12 bases not matched to a gene. This CDR3 is 17 amino acids long. The CDR3 protein is CASSSLAGGLRAGEQFF. The CDR3 DNA sequence: TGTGCCAGCAGTTCACTAGCGGGGGGGCTACGAGCTGGTGAGCAGTTCTTC.

CDR3 protein: CATSESWRGGTGELFF. The CDR3 DNA reads TGTGCCACCAGTGAATCGTGGAGAGGGGGGACCGGGGAGCTGTTTTTT. The chain couples TRBV24-1 to TRBJ2-2; D is possibly TRBD1 or TRBD2 (6 bases each). With 4 bases removed from V and 5 bases from J, the gap between germline ends came to 16 bases. Germline assignment: CDR1 KGHDR and CDR2 SFDVKD. The CDR3 runs 16 residues.

This clonotype was seen once. The gene calls are TRBV14 and TRBJ2-1; perhaps D is TRBD1 or TRBD2 (5 bases each). Germline V CDR1 and CDR2: SGHDN, FVKESK. Trimming removed 1 base at V and 0 bases at J, with 16 bases between. The CDR3 runs to 18 residues. The CDR3 protein is CASSQVLLAGSSYNEQFF. The CDR3 DNA sequence: TGTGCCAGCAGCCAAGTGCTCCTAGCAGGGAGCTCCTACAATGAGCAGTTCTTC.

The CDR3 sequence: CSASISRKPSEAFF. CDR3 bases: TGCAGTGCTAGTATTTCACGGAAGCCTTCTGAAGCTTTCTTT. This rearrangement joins TRBV20-1 to TRBJ1-1, with D unclear. V lost 3 bases and J lost 6, with 17 bases in between. The germline V gene encodes CDR1 DFQATT and CDR2 SNEGSKA (reference sequence). There are 14 residues in the CDR3.

The chain links TRBV14 to TRBJ1-2; D is uncertain. Germline CDR1 is SGHDN and CDR2 is FVKESK. V dropped 3 bases and J dropped 9 bases, with 11 bases sitting between them. The CDR3 has 12 amino acids. The CDR3 DNA sequence: TGTGCCAGCAGCCAGTACGGGTATAGCTACACCTTC. Encoded protein: CASSQYGYSYTF.

The chain links TRBV12-3 or TRBV12-4 to TRBJ2-7; TRBD2 might be the D (6 bases). The CDR3 runs 14 residues. Trimming took 5 bases from V and 4 from J, leaving 15 bases between them. CDR3 nucleotide sequence: TGTGCCAGCAGTCCTCGGGCGGGAAAATACGAGCAGTACTTC. Protein product: CASSPRAGKYEQYF.

Note on this clonotype: At one boundary the junction diverges from the germline segment, which might be a read error. The rearrangement joins TRBV5-4 to TRBJ2-6; D may be TRBD1 (5 bases). This CDR3 region has 16 residues. Germline values: CDR1 SGHNT, CDR2 YYREEE (reference sequence). CDR3 in amino acids: CASNSQVVSGANVLIF. The CDR3, as DNA: TGTGCCAGCAACTCACAAGTGGTGTCTGGGGCCAACGTCCTGATTTTC. The full variable domain, completed using reference TRBV5-4 and TRBJ2-6, is ETGVTQSPTHLIKTRGQQVTLRCSSQSGHNTVSWYQQALGQGPQFIFQYYREEENGRGNFPPRFSGLQFPNYSSELNVNALELDDSALYLCASNSQVVSGANVLIFGAGSRLTVL.

V and J are TRBV29-1 and TRBJ2-3, with a possible D match to TRBD2 (5 bases). Germline CDR1 and CDR2: SQVTM and ANQGSEA. V lost 3 bases, J lost 10 bases, and 17 bases lay in between. This CDR3 is built from 13 residues. The CDR3 coding sequence is TGCAGCGTTGATGCTAGCCCAGGCCCATCGCAGTATTTT. It is translated as CSVDASPGPSQYF.

The CDR3 loop is CASSLRGFQYF. The DNA of the CDR3 is TGTGCCAGCAGTTTACGTGGGTTCCAGTACTTC. This chain connects TRBV12-3 or TRBV12-4 to TRBJ2-5; no clear D. Trimming pared 2 bases from V and 10 bases from J, leaving 8 bases between. CDR3 length equals 11 residues.

The chain couples TRBV24-1 to TRBJ2-1; 8 nucleotides match TRBD1. The germline V gene has CDR1 KGHDR and CDR2 SFDVKD. CDR3 length: 15 residues. The J segment lost 6 bases and the V segment lost 3 bases, leaving 6 bases of the junction unmatched. The CDR3 loop reads CATSDPGGAGNEQFF. In DNA, the CDR3 is TGTGCCACCAGTGATCCAGGGGGCGCTGGCAATGAGCAGTTCTTC.

In DNA form, the CDR3 reads TGTGCCAGCAGCCCTCGTGGGTTAAGGGGCGACCGAGTTGGCGAGCAGTACTTC. As protein: CASSPRGLRGDRVGEQYF. The chain combines TRBV9 with TRBJ2-7; a possible D gene is TRBD1 (5 bases). The CDR3 covers 18 residues. From germline, CDR1 is SGDLS and CDR2 YYNGEE. V was cut by 4 bases and J by 6 bases, with 29 bases left in between. Using reference TRBV9 and TRBJ2-7 for the parts outside the CDR3, the full variable domain is DSGVTQTPKHLITATGQRVTLRCSPRSGDLSVYWYQQSLDQGLQFLIQYYNGEERAKGNILERFSAQQFPDLHSELNLSSLELGDSALYFCASSPRGLRGDRVGEQYFGPGTRLTVT.

This clonotype has just one count. V and J are TRBV5-6 and TRBJ2-1; TRBD2 matches 10 bases. V lost 3 bases, J lost 8 bases, and 8 bases stayed unmatched. The CDR3 totals 15 residues. Germline V gene lookup returns CDR1 SGHDT and CDR2 YYEEEE. This CDR3 is CASSSPGLATDEQFF. The CDR3 DNA is TGTGCCAGCAGCTCTCCGGGACTAGCGACCGATGAGCAGTTCTTC.

This chain joins TRBV29-1 and TRBJ2-3; 7 bases map to TRBD1. CDR1 and CDR2 from the germline V gene are SQVTM and ANQGSEA. J was trimmed by 2 bases and V by 5 bases; bases with no gene match: 7. The CDR3 sequence is 14 residues long. The CDR3 loop reads CSVLGGSYTDTQYF. CDR3 nucleotides: TGCAGCGTTTTAGGGGGCTCTTACACAGATACGCAGTATTTT.

This clonotype was observed a single time. The CDR3: CATSSPLPSTDTQYF. The CDR3 bases are TGTGCCACCAGCAGCCCGTTACCGAGCACAGATACGCAGTATTTT. This sequence joins TRBV15 and TRBJ2-3; D gene ambiguous. Germline loops: CDR1 LNHNV, CDR2 YYDKDF (reference sequence). V was pared by 3 bases and J by 0 bases, with 10 bases between. The CDR3 is made up of 15 amino acids. The variable domain in full, completed from reference TRBV15 and TRBJ2-3, reads DAMVIQNPRYQVTQFGKPVTLSCSQTLNHNVMYWYQQKSSQAPKLLFHYYDKDFNNEADTPDNFQSRRPNTSFCFLDIRSPGLGDTAMYLCATSSPLPSTDTQYFGPGTRLTVL.

This chain joins TRBV6-1 and TRBJ1-1; no reliable D call. The V and J ends lost 1 base and 0 bases respectively, with 6 bases between them. The germline gives CDR1 MNHNS, CDR2 SASEGT. This CDR3 has 14 residues. CDR3 protein: CASSEGYMNTEAFF. Here the CDR3 DNA reads TGTGCCAGCAGTGAAGGGTACATGAACACTGAAGCTTTCTTT.

The rearrangement links TRBV20-1 to TRBJ1-1; D call uncertain. CDR1 is DFQATT and CDR2 is SNEGSKA in the germline V gene (reference sequence). The CDR3 is made up of 11 amino acids. CDR3 loop: CSPDIIGEAFF. CDR3 nucleotide sequence: TGCAGCCCTGACATTATCGGTGAAGCTTTCTTT.

This chain connects TRBV18 to TRBJ2-1; 10 nucleotides match TRBD2. CDR3 length equals 14 residues. Germline-derived CDR1 and CDR2 are KGHSH and LQKENI. Losses at the gene ends were 5 bases for V and 10 bases for J; bases not matched to a gene: 8. Here the CDR3 DNA reads TGTGCCAGCTCAGCTAGCGGGGGTGGAGTCGAGCAGTTCTTC. As protein: CASSASGGGVEQFF.

The chain has TRBV18 and TRBJ1-1; 8 nucleotides match TRBD1. Germline CDR1 reads KGHSH; CDR2 reads LQKENI. V lost 2 bases to trimming and J lost 0 bases; unmatched junction nucleotides: 5. CDR3 length: 16 amino acids. The CDR3 sequence: CASSPWTGTMNTEAFF. The CDR3 nucleotides are TGTGCCAGCTCACCATGGACAGGGACCATGAACACTGAAGCTTTCTTT.

CDR3 amino acids: CASKLGQGAQPQHF. CDR3 DNA: TGTGCCAGCAAGTTAGGACAGGGGGCACAGCCCCAGCATTTT. The chain recombines TRBV2 with TRBJ1-5, with TRBD1 matching over 11 bases. The CDR3 is 14 amino acids. Germline CDR1 SNHLY, CDR2 FYNNEI. Trimming at V came to 7 bases and at J to 7 bases, leaving 6 bases not matched to a gene.

This clonotype was found a few times. The chain employs TRBV2 and TRBJ2-3; D is unclear. V dropped 5 bases and J dropped 5 bases, with 2 bases sitting between them. The CDR3 length is 10 residues. Germline V gene data show CDR1 as SNHLY and CDR2 as FYNNEI. The CDR3 protein is CASSLDTQYF. The CDR3 DNA reads TGTGCCAGCAGTTTAGATACGCAGTATTTT.

The V gene is TRBV3-1, the J gene TRBJ2-1; D is undetermined. Germline-derived CDR1 and CDR2 are LGHDT and YNNKEL (reference sequence). The CDR3 totals 13 residues. V was pared by 4 bases and J by 8 bases, with 12 bases between. CDR3 sequence reads: CASSLTPGHEQFF. In DNA, the CDR3 is TGTGCCAGCAGCCTCACTCCCGGTCATGAGCAGTTCTTC.

V gene TRBV27 combines with J gene TRBJ2-4; maybe TRBD2 (5 bases). The V end lost 2 bases, the J end lost 7 bases, and 12 bases lay between the germline ends. This CDR3 has 14 residues. Germline V lookup: CDR1 MNHEY, CDR2 SMNVEV (reference sequence). The CDR3 coding sequence is TGTGCCAGCAGTTTAGGAGGAGGCCGGAACATTCAGTACTTC. Translated, it gives CASSLGGGRNIQYF.

The chain employs TRBV18 and TRBJ1-6; D remains unclear. This CDR3 has 15 amino acids. The germline V and J ends were trimmed by 3 bases and 8 bases, with 14 bases remaining between them. Germline V gene lookup returns CDR1 KGHSH and CDR2 LQKENI. This CDR3 reads CASSPGILRDSPLHF. The DNA of the CDR3 is TGTGCCAGCTCACCTGGAATTTTAAGGGATTCACCCCTCCACTTT. Drawing the rest from reference TRBV18 and TRBJ1-6, the complete variable domain is NAGVMQNPRHLVRRRGQEARLRCSPMKGHSHVYWYRQLPEEGLKFMVYLQKENIIDESGMPKERFSAEFPKEGPSILRIQQVVRGDSAAYFCASSPGILRDSPLHFGNGTRLTVT.

The V and J genes are TRBV5-1 and TRBJ2-7, with D possibly TRBD1 on 6 matching bases. Germline loops: CDR1 SGHRS, CDR2 YFSETQ. V lost 0 bases to trimming and J lost 2 bases, with 15 bases between them. CDR3 size: 16 residues. The CDR3 nucleotides are TGCGCCAGCAGCTTGGGGGTAACCCGGGACACCTACGAGCAGTACTTC. Translated: CASSLGVTRDTYEQYF.

V and J are TRBV2 and TRBJ2-5; 8 bases fit TRBD2. Germline assignment: CDR1 SNHLY and CDR2 FYNNEI. CDR3 size: 15 residues. V trimming: 6 bases; J trimming: 8 bases; junction bases outside the gene matches: 14. The CDR3 loop is CASRKSAGGFSTQYF. In DNA form, the CDR3 reads TGTGCCAGCAGAAAATCGGCGGGGGGATTCAGCACCCAGTACTTC.

The gene calls are TRBV30 and TRBJ2-2; D is uncertain. From germline, CDR1 is GTSNPN and CDR2 SVGIG (reference sequence). The germline V and J ends were trimmed by 2 bases and 8 bases, with 9 bases remaining between them. The CDR3 totals 12 residues. CDR3 in DNA: TGTGCCTGGAGTACCTATGCGGGGGAGCTGTTTTTT. This sequence encodes CAWSTYAGELFF.

This chain links TRBV6-1 with TRBJ2-5; 9 nucleotides match TRBD1. The CDR3 spans 13 residues. Per germline, CDR1 MNHNS and CDR2 SASEGT. V shed 8 bases, J shed 2 bases, and the junction held 3 bases outside the gene matches. CDR3 amino acids: CASEDRGQETQYF. The CDR3 DNA follows: TGTGCCAGCGAGGACAGGGGACAAGAGACCCAGTACTTC.

This clonotype was recorded once. The V call is TRBV20-1, the J call TRBJ1-1, with D perhaps matching TRBD1 (6 bases). There are 12 residues in the CDR3. The V end lost 6 bases, the J end lost 11 bases, and 19 bases lay between the germline ends. CDR1 is DFQATT, CDR2 SNEGSKA, per germline (reference sequence). The CDR3 DNA reads TGCAGTGCCTCCGACAGGACCTACGGGGCTTTCTTT. As protein: CSASDRTYGAFF.

The chain is built from TRBV20-1 and TRBJ2-7; 9 positions match TRBD2. The CDR3 sequence is 13 residues long. The J segment lost 6 bases and the V segment lost 1 base, leaving 4 bases of the junction unmatched. CDR1 is DFQATT, CDR2 SNEGSKA, per germline (reference sequence). CDR3 sequence (DNA): TGCAGTGCTAGAGTAGCGGGAGTGGGCGAGCAGTACTTC. Translated, it gives CSARVAGVGEQYF.

The J gene is TRBJ1-4, the V gene TRBV11-2, with D unclear. V was pared by 3 bases and J by 8 bases, with 13 bases between. Germline V gene lookup returns CDR1 SGHAT and CDR2 FQNNGV. This CDR3 spans 14 amino acids. The CDR3, as DNA: TGTGCCAGCAGCTTTCAATCACTGGGGGAAAAACTGTTTTTT. Translating it yields CASSFQSLGEKLFF.

The rearrangement uses TRBV5-1 and TRBJ2-7, with 7 bases fitting TRBD1. The CDR3 contains 14 residues. V was pared by 4 bases and J by 6 bases, with 10 bases of the junction left unmatched. Germline V gene lookup returns CDR1 SGHRS and CDR2 YFSETQ. The CDR3 reads CASSGGQDGGEQYF. The DNA of the CDR3 is TGCGCCAGCAGCGGCGGACAGGATGGTGGCGAGCAGTACTTC.